The 21 T cell receptor beta chains given below trace back to one sample, sequenced in a study of blood T cell repertoires in COVID-19. Sequencing used immunoSEQ multiplex PCR; TCRdb keeps in-frame clones, though not all of them. The sample comprises around 100,000 clones, 90% of which are singletons, and about 5% rests with the top ten. Sequences were obtained from peripheral blood. These TCRs come from a man aged 50-59 years with acute or convalescent COVID-19.

The chain links TRBV2 to TRBJ2-4; 7 nucleotides agree with TRBD2. Germline CDR1 SNHLY, CDR2 FYNNEI. CDR3 length equals 14 residues. Germline trimming cut 5 bases from V and 3 bases from J; bases unmatched to any gene: 4. This CDR3 is CASSTRDYKNIQYF. The CDR3 DNA reads as TGTGCCAGCAGTACCCGGGACTACAAAAACATTCAGTACTTC.

This clone has just a few counts. V is TRBV11-3 and J is TRBJ2-7; tentative D call: TRBD1 (5 bases). Trimming left V 1 base short and J 3 bases short, with 13 bases between. The CDR3 runs to 15 residues. Per germline, CDR1 SGHNT and CDR2 YENEEA. The CDR3 sequence is CASSLGQFSSYEQYF. The CDR3 nucleotides are TGTGCCAGCAGCTTAGGACAGTTTTCCAGCTACGAGCAGTACTTC. Filled out from reference TRBV11-3 and TRBJ2-7, the complete variable domain reads EAGVVQSPRYKIIEKKQPVAFWCNPISGHNTLYWYLQNLGQGPELLIRYENEEAVDDSQLPKDRFSAERLKGVDSTLKIQPAELGDSAVYLCASSLGQFSSYEQYFGPGTRLTVT.

V gene TRBV15 combines with J gene TRBJ2-7, with D maybe TRBD2 (6 bases). The germline V and J ends were trimmed by 0 bases and 0 bases, with 9 bases remaining between them. Germline assignment: CDR1 LNHNV and CDR2 YYDKDF (reference sequence). This CDR3 has 15 residues. The CDR3 nucleotides read TGTGCCACCAGCAGAGATATCGGGAGCTCCTACGAGCAGTACTTC. This sequence encodes CATSRDIGSSYEQYF.

This clone was picked up one time. The chain joins TRBV5-1 to TRBJ1-2; 10 bases are shared with TRBD1. The CDR3 contains 15 residues. The ends lost 5 bases at V and 4 bases at J; junction bases unmatched: 8. Germline CDR1 and CDR2: SGHRS and YFSETQ. The CDR3 region is CASRKTGGAGYGYTF. CDR3 nucleotides: TGCGCCAGCAGGAAGACAGGGGGCGCGGGCTATGGCTACACCTTC.

The rearrangement uses TRBV2 and TRBJ2-2; D may be TRBD1 (9 bases). The CDR3 totals 15 residues. The germline V and J ends were trimmed by 10 bases and 3 bases, with 18 bases remaining between them. Germline CDR1 reads SNHLY; CDR2 reads FYNNEI. DNA for the CDR3: TGTGCCACCGGGAGGGACAGGGCGGACACCGGGGAGCTGTTTTTT. This encodes CATGRDRADTGELFF.

V and J are TRBV12-3 or TRBV12-4 and TRBJ1-5, with D possibly matching TRBD1 (6 bases). V was clipped by 6 bases and J by 4 bases, with 10 bases between them. The CDR3 totals 13 residues. CDR3 sequence (DNA): TGTGCCAGCAGACGCGGACAGAATCAGCCCCAGCATTTT. Protein product: CASRRGQNQPQHF.

V usage is TRBV27 and J usage is TRBJ1-1; TRBD1 matches 8 bases. CDR3 length: 13 amino acids. V was clipped by 5 bases and J by 6 bases; unmatched bases: 5. CDR1 and CDR2 from the germline V gene are MNHEY and SMNVEV (reference sequence). The CDR3 DNA reads TGTGCCAGCAGTCCCTGGACAGGGTCTGAAGCTTTCTTT. Its protein is CASSPWTGSEAFF.

The rearrangement uses TRBV19 and TRBJ2-3, with 11 bases that match TRBD2. This CDR3 comprises 20 residues. Losses at the gene ends were 5 bases for V and 2 bases for J; bases not matched to a gene: 18. Germline lookup yields CDR1 LNHDA and CDR2 SQIVND (reference sequence). CDR3 bases: TGTGCCAGTAGTTTAGGTCGAAAGGCGACTAGCGGGACCCTCACAGATACGCAGTATTTT. Its protein product is CASSLGRKATSGTLTDTQYF.

The gene calls are TRBV9 and TRBJ2-1; the D gene is possibly TRBD2 (5 bases). Trimming removed 0 bases at V and 7 bases at J, with 14 bases between. From germline, CDR1 is SGDLS and CDR2 YYNGEE. The CDR3 has 15 residues. CDR3 protein: CASSVGARWTNEQFF. CDR3 DNA: TGTGCCAGCAGCGTAGGGGCTAGGTGGACTAATGAGCAGTTCTTC.

On this clone: The sample has other DNA sequences that encode this CDR3 too. The V gene is TRBV18, the J gene TRBJ2-7, with 9 bases that match TRBD1. The trim removed 4 bases at V and 3 bases at J, leaving 4 bases unmatched. The CDR3 spans 14 residues. Germline V gives CDR1 KGHSH, CDR2 LQKENI. As DNA, the CDR3 is TGTGCCAGCTCACAGACAGGGGGGAACTACGAGCAGTACTTC. As protein: CASSQTGGNYEQYF. Full variable domain (remainder filled in from reference TRBV18 and TRBJ2-7): NAGVMQNPRHLVRRRGQEARLRCSPMKGHSHVYWYRQLPEEGLKFMVYLQKENIIDESGMPKERFSAEFPKEGPSILRIQQVVRGDSAAYFCASSQTGGNYEQYFGPGTRLTVT.

The rearrangement joins TRBV28 to TRBJ1-4; 9 bases are shared with TRBD1. Unmatched junction bases numbered 9, after V lost 6 bases and J lost 10 bases. CDR1 is MDHEN, CDR2 SYDVKM, per germline. The CDR3 runs to 14 residues. Here the CDR3 DNA reads TGTGCCAGCAGCGAAACAGGGGGCGCCGGAAAACTGTTTTTT. It yields the protein CASSETGGAGKLFF.

The chain couples TRBV30 to TRBJ2-2; possible D gene TRBD2, 6 bases. V shed 7 bases and J shed 4 bases, with 16 bases lying between them. Germline V gene data show CDR1 as GTSNPN and CDR2 as SVGIG (reference sequence). The CDR3 sequence is 14 residues long. The CDR3 reads CALLPQGGTGELFF. The CDR3 nucleotides read TGTGCCTTACTTCCCCAGGGAGGCACCGGGGAGCTGTTTTTT.

The CDR3: CASRPGGDEKLFF. The CDR3 coding sequence is TGTGCCAGCAGGCCTGGGGGCGATGAAAAACTGTTTTTT. The J gene is TRBJ1-4, the V gene TRBV25-1; a possible D gene is TRBD1 (6 bases). This CDR3 has 13 residues. The germline gives CDR1 MGHDK, CDR2 SYGVNS. The V end lost 6 bases, the J end lost 6 bases, and 11 bases lay between the germline ends. The full variable domain, with the rest looked up from reference TRBV25-1 and TRBJ1-4, is EADIYQTPRYLVIGTGKKITLECSQTMGHDKMYWYQQDPGMELHLIHYSYGVNSTEKGDLSSESTVSRIRTEHFPLTLESARPSHTSQYLCASRPGGDEKLFFGSGTQLSVL.

The V gene is TRBV19, the J gene TRBJ2-7, with 8 nucleotides matching TRBD2. The ends lost 10 bases at V and 2 bases at J; junction bases unmatched: 13. The CDR3 is 15 residues long. Germline CDR1 and CDR2: LNHDA and SQIVND (reference sequence). The CDR3 coding sequence is TGTGCCACCTCCCTTTATAGCGGGGCGACCTACGAGCAGTACTTC. The encoded protein is CATSLYSGATYEQYF. The variable domain in full, completed from reference TRBV19 and TRBJ2-7, reads DGGITQSPKYLFRKEGQNVTLSCEQNLNHDAMYWYRQDPGQGLRLIYYSQIVNDFQKGDIAEGYSVSREKKESFPLTVTSAQKNPTAFYLCATSLYSGATYEQYFGPGTRLTVT.

This chain uses TRBV3-1 (or the pseudogene TRBV3-2) with TRBJ1-1, with no clear D. Per germline, CDR1 LGHDT and CDR2 YNNKEL (reference sequence). The CDR3 is 14 amino acids. With 1 base removed from V and 1 base from J, the gap between germline ends came to 7 bases. The CDR3 spells CASSQVAANTEAFF. The CDR3 DNA reads TGTGCCAGCAGCCAAGTGGCCGCGAACACTGAAGCTTTCTTT.

The chain links TRBV5-8 to TRBJ2-5, with 10 nucleotides matching TRBD2. V lost 0 bases to trimming and J lost 5 bases; unmatched junction nucleotides: 10. The CDR3 sequence is 17 residues long. From germline, CDR1 is SGHTS and CDR2 YDEGEE. CDR3 amino acids: CASSLGVWSGREETQYF. DNA for the CDR3: TGTGCCAGCAGCTTGGGAGTGTGGAGCGGGAGGGAGGAGACCCAGTACTTC. The complete variable domain, with remaining parts taken from reference TRBV5-8 and TRBJ2-5, reads EAGVTQSPTHLIKTRGQQATLRCSPISGHTSVYWYQQALGLGLQFLLWYDEGEERNRGNFPPRFSGRQFPNYSSELNVNALELEDSALYLCASSLGVWSGREETQYFGPGTRLLVL.

This sequence joins TRBV5-6 and TRBJ2-7, with 7 bases aligning to TRBD1. Germline values: CDR1 SGHDT, CDR2 YYEEEE. V was pared by 3 bases and J by 1 base, with 1 base of the junction left unmatched. CDR3 length: 13 residues. In DNA form, the CDR3 reads TGTGCCAGCAGCTGGGACAGTTCCTACGAGCAGTACTTC. Its protein product is CASSWDSSYEQYF.

The V gene is TRBV6-2 or TRBV6-3, the J gene TRBJ2-5; TRBD2 agrees at 10 bases. The V and J ends lost 4 bases and 4 bases, in that order; junction bases with no gene match: 15. This CDR3 is built from 18 residues. Germline loops: CDR1 MNHEY, CDR2 SVGEGT. The CDR3 nucleotides are TGTGCCAGCAGTTTTTCTGCACTAGCGGGATGGGCCAGAGAGACCCAGTACTTC. Translation gives CASSFSALAGWARETQYF.

At least ten counts were recorded for this clone. V usage is TRBV19 and J usage is TRBJ1-3; D is unresolved. V shed 3 bases and J shed 4 bases, with 19 bases lying between them. Germline CDR1 LNHDA, CDR2 SQIVND (reference sequence). There are 17 residues in the CDR3. The chain's CDR3 is CASSIRLGAGAGNTIYF. The CDR3 DNA reads as TGTGCCAGTAGTATTCGGCTGGGAGCAGGAGCCGGAAACACCATATATTTT.

At least ten counts were recorded for this clone. The J gene is TRBJ1-3, the V gene TRBV7-9, with D unclear. Trimming pared 5 bases from V and 3 bases from J, leaving 5 bases between. This CDR3 comprises 12 residues. Germline values: CDR1 SEHNR, CDR2 FQNEAQ (reference sequence). CDR3 loop: CASSQNGNTIYF. The DNA of the CDR3 is TGTGCCAGCAGCCAAAATGGAAACACCATATATTTT.

The genes are TRBV19 and TRBJ2-2; D perhaps matches TRBD1 (5 bases). Germline CDR1 LNHDA, CDR2 SQIVND (reference sequence). Trimming cost V 5 bases and J 6 bases, with 10 bases left between them. The CDR3 runs 13 residues. The DNA of the CDR3 is TGTGCCAGTAGTCTCCAGGGCGCCGGGGAGCTGTTTTTT. Amino acid sequence: CASSLQGAGELFF.